This is a list of T cell receptor beta chains from one sample in a study of cytomegalovirus exposure and HLA in healthy donors. Some clones are missing from TCRdb's copy, which holds only in-frame ones; the method was immunoSEQ multiplex PCR. Among 72,000 or so clones listed, 55% to 80% were seen once. The sequencing sample was made of PBMCs. The receptors derive from a woman between 50 and 59 years old in good health and CMV-seronegative. CDR3s include the opening cysteine and the closing phenylalanine or tryptophan. The order of the fields is CDR3 protein, V gene, D gene. A D gene is named only where the DNA matches it firmly.

CDR3aa: CAWSPTGGNTIYF
v_gene: TRBV30
d_gene: NA

CDR3aa: CASSDRADSYEQYF
v_gene: TRBV19
d_gene: TRBD1

CDR3aa: CASREGGTSYGYTF
v_gene: TRBV2
d_gene: NA

CDR3aa: CASSVAQGLGTEAFF
v_gene: TRBV9
d_gene: NA

CDR3aa: CASSSIGTGADEQYF
v_gene: TRBV7-9
d_gene: TRBD1

CDR3aa: CAIAGPPLYNEQFF
v_gene: TRBV19
d_gene: NA

CDR3aa: CASSIQRRGYNEQFF
v_gene: TRBV7-2
d_gene: NA

CDR3aa: CASSSLAATYEQYF
v_gene: TRBV7-2
d_gene: TRBD2

CDR3aa: CASSSQGAYGYTF
v_gene: TRBV5-6
d_gene: TRBD1

CDR3aa: CASSLGLADQPQHF
v_gene: TRBV7-2
d_gene: NA

CDR3aa: CVTHAGQGTEQLETQYF
v_gene: TRBV10-3
d_gene: NA

CDR3aa: CATSRDLNYGYTF
v_gene: TRBV15
d_gene: NA

CDR3aa: CASSETGGERYEKLFF
v_gene: TRBV9
d_gene: NA

CDR3aa: CSVEGLENTGELFF
v_gene: TRBV29-1
d_gene: NA

CDR3aa: CASSLGTSTIYGYTF
v_gene: TRBV19
d_gene: NA

CDR3aa: CASSLPGRQGAGNQPQHF
v_gene: TRBV28
d_gene: TRBD1

CDR3aa: CASSFTSSSGSGETQYF
v_gene: TRBV7-8
d_gene: TRBD2

CDR3aa: CASSPWDRNTGELFF
v_gene: TRBV7-2
d_gene: TRBD1

CDR3aa: CASSANEQETQYF
v_gene: TRBV2
d_gene: NA

CDR3aa: CATSTGAGGAQYF
v_gene: TRBV15
d_gene: TRBD2

CDR3aa: CASRPLAGLFNEQFF
v_gene: TRBV7-9
d_gene: TRBD2

CDR3aa: CASSLTGGYEQYF
v_gene: TRBV5-8
d_gene: TRBD1

CDR3aa: CASSFRTSGKSYNEQFF
v_gene: TRBV5-1
d_gene: TRBD2

CDR3aa: CASSLGQNGYTF
v_gene: TRBV5-1
d_gene: NA

CDR3aa: CASRPGQGFYEQYF
v_gene: TRBV6-5
d_gene: TRBD1

CDR3aa: CSVGTWGTGHYEQYF
v_gene: TRBV29-1
d_gene: TRBD1

CDR3aa: CASSFRRGTRNQPQHF
v_gene: TRBV28
d_gene: NA

CDR3aa: CASTVGPSSGELFF
v_gene: TRBV11-3
d_gene: NA

CDR3aa: CASSSQGTGNTIYF
v_gene: TRBV27
d_gene: NA

CDR3aa: CASSHHAPPSSSGTGKFYQPQHF
v_gene: TRBV27
d_gene: TRBD1

CDR3aa: CASSFSGSFRFF
v_gene: TRBV5-1
d_gene: TRBD2

CDR3aa: CASSPKRASTDTQYF
v_gene: TRBV6-1
d_gene: NA

CDR3aa: CASSVAAGDFGANEQFF
v_gene: TRBV9
d_gene: NA

CDR3aa: CASTIRTGAYNEQFF
v_gene: TRBV19
d_gene: TRBD1

CDR3aa: CASNRGQGREAFF
v_gene: TRBV19
d_gene: TRBD1